This is a list of T cell receptor beta chains from one sample in a study of vaccination and CD4 T cells after COVID-19. These receptors' antigens are unknown. TCRdb processed the PCR reads anew with MiXCR; each CDR3 protein has one entry. The table shows roughly 15,000 distinct CDR3 sequences, with 44% occurring only once. Input material: CD4+ T cells from blood, cultured in vitro. The receptors derive from a human donor who had recovered from COVID-19. Both conserved end residues are part of each CDR3. The order of the fields is J gene, clone size, V gene, D gene, CDR3 protein, CDR3 DNA. D genes are given only for firm matches. Clone size is stated in some rows and not others, as once, few, many or a class when expanded.

TRBJ2-7,-,TRBV7-9,-,CASSLTDLASYEQYF,TGTGCCAGCAGCTTAACGGATCTAGCCTCCTACGAGCAGTACTTC
TRBJ2-7,-,TRBV6-2/TRBV6-3,-,CASSYSMSEQYF,TGTGCCAGCAGTTACTCGATGTCGGAGCAGTACTTC
TRBJ1-1,-,TRBV19,-,CASSMGFAAGVLDTEAFF,TGTGCCAGTAGTATGGGGTTCGCGGCAGGAGTTTTGGATACTGAAGCTTTCTTT
TRBJ2-3,once,TRBV12-3/TRBV12-4,TRBD2,CASSPGGRDTQYF,TGTGCCAGCAGTCCGGGGGGACGTGATACGCAGTATTTT
TRBJ2-4,few,TRBV15,-,CATSGEGPWVAKNIQYF,TGTGCCACCAGCGGCGAAGGGCCGTGGGTTGCCAAAAACATTCAGTACTTC
TRBJ2-7,few,TRBV20-1,-,CSARDQVAGEDLF,TGCAGTGCTAGAGATCAGGTAGCTGGGGAAGATCTCTTC
TRBJ1-2,medium-sized,TRBV20-1,-,CSAWGGFRENGYTF,TGCAGCGCCTGGGGTGGGTTTCGTGAAAATGGCTACACCTTC
TRBJ1-1,-,TRBV4-3,-,CASSLNRGAGAFF,TGCGCCAGCAGCCTTAACCGGGGGGCGGGAGCTTTCTTT
TRBJ1-6,-,TRBV5-8,-,CASSLDGNSPLHF,TGTGCCAGCAGCTTGGACGGTAATTCACCCCTCCACTTT
TRBJ2-1,-,TRBV5-1,TRBD2,CASSLVVAGGGDEQFF,TGCGCCAGCAGCTTGGTAGTAGCGGGAGGGGGTGATGAGCAGTTCTTC
TRBJ1-3,few,TRBV6-1,-,CASSGGAPAGNTIYF,TGTGCCAGCAGCGGGGGGGCTCCAGCTGGAAACACCATATATTTT
TRBJ2-2,-,TRBV25-1,TRBD2,CASSPGLAGGPSTGELFF,TGTGCCAGCAGCCCGGGACTAGCGGGAGGGCCGAGCACCGGGGAGCTGTTTTTT
TRBJ2-3,few,TRBV30,-,CAWSLYEADTQYF,TGTGCCTGGAGTTTATATGAGGCAGATACGCAGTATTTT
TRBJ2-6,-,TRBV7-8,TRBD1,CASSTGQGAYGANVLTF,TGTGCCAGCAGCACTGGACAGGGGGCGTACGGGGCCAACGTCCTGACTTTC
TRBJ2-5,few,TRBV2,-,CASSEWRARKTQYF,TGTGCCAGCAGTGAGTGGAGGGCTCGGAAGACCCAGTACTTC
TRBJ2-5,once,TRBV2,-,CASKTAIQETQYF,TGTGCCAGCAAGACAGCTATACAAGAGACCCAGTACTTC
TRBJ1-6,few,TRBV6-1,TRBD1,CASSKGTVNSPLHF,TGTGCCAGCAGCAAAGGGACAGTTAATTCACCCCTCCACTTT
TRBJ1-5,medium-sized,TRBV6-2/TRBV6-3,TRBD1,CASSRTGGYSNQPQHF,TGTGCCAGCAGCCGAACAGGGGGCTATAGCAATCAGCCCCAGCATTTT
TRBJ2-5,-,TRBV2,TRBD1,CASAPGTGEETQYF,TGTGCCAGCGCCCCCGGGACAGGGGAAGAGACCCAGTACTTC
TRBJ1-2,few,TRBV5-5,TRBD1,CASSATTGGGGYTF,TGTGCCAGCAGCGCGACCACAGGGGGTGGTGGCTACACCTTC
TRBJ2-2,-,TRBV15,-,CATSTGANTGELFF,TGTGCCACCAGCACGGGGGCGAACACCGGGGAGCTGTTTTTT
TRBJ1-5,-,TRBV7-9,-,CASSYQGNQPQHF,TGTGCCAGCAGCTATCAGGGGAATCAGCCCCAGCATTTT
TRBJ2-7,-,TRBV20-1,-,CSARSGAPYEQYF,TGCAGTGCTAGGTCGGGCGCACCCTACGAGCAGTACTTC
TRBJ2-3,-,TRBV12-3/TRBV12-4,TRBD2,CASSPIRKLAGGLTDTQYF,TGTGCCAGCAGTCCCATACGCAAACTAGCGGGAGGTCTCACAGATACGCAGTATTTT
TRBJ2-7,-,TRBV5-4,TRBD1,CASSLFSGTGTSEQYF,TGTGCCAGCAGCTTGTTTTCAGGGACAGGGACATCCGAGCAGTACTTC
TRBJ2-5,few,TRBV30,-,CAWSVVGETQYF,TGTGCCTGGAGTGTAGTGGGGGAGACCCAGTACTTC
TRBJ2-1,-,TRBV20-1,-,CSAAYLLLPYNEQFF,TGCAGTGCCGCCTATCTACTCCTACCCTACAATGAGCAGTTCTTC
TRBJ2-5,-,TRBV11-2,-,CASSYSLNRDQETQYF,TGTGCCAGCAGCTACTCGCTAAACAGGGACCAAGAGACCCAGTACTTC
TRBJ1-1,-,TRBV18,-,CASSPRPIEAFF,TGTGCCAGCTCACCCAGACCGATTGAAGCTTTCTTT
TRBJ2-7,-,TRBV20-1,TRBD2,CSARRGGGQYEQYF,TGCAGTGCTCGAAGGGGCGGGGGGCAATACGAGCAGTACTTC
TRBJ1-2,-,TRBV28,-,CASSFPVTVRYGYTF,TGTGCCAGCAGTTTCCCCGTTACAGTCCGCTATGGCTACACCTTC
TRBJ2-5,-,TRBV7-9,TRBD2,CASSFLGGRREETQYF,TGTGCCAGCAGCTTCCTCGGCGGGAGGCGGGAAGAGACCCAGTACTTC
TRBJ1-3,-,TRBV5-8,-,CASSMGLRSGNTIYF,TGTGCCAGCAGCATGGGACTGCGCTCTGGAAACACCATATATTTT
TRBJ2-5,-,TRBV6-1,-,CASSRQVQETQYF,TGTGCCAGCAGTAGACAGGTCCAAGAGACCCAGTACTTC
TRBJ2-3,-,TRBV6-1,TRBD2,CASSPLAGGTDTQYF,TGTGCCAGCAGCCCGTTAGCGGGAGGCACAGATACGCAGTATTTT
TRBJ1-5,-,TRBV19,TRBD1,CASSTGQVNQPQHF,TGTGCCAGTAGTACCGGACAGGTCAATCAGCCCCAGCATTTT
TRBJ2-7,few,TRBV20-1,-,CSASGQGGGEQYF,TGCAGTGCTAGCGGTCAGGGGGGAGGCGAGCAGTACTTC
TRBJ2-5,-,TRBV6-1,TRBD2,CASSPHGGASEETQYF,TGTGCCAGCAGTCCACACGGGGGGGCGAGTGAAGAGACCCAGTACTTC
TRBJ2-3,-,TRBV6-5,-,CASSSPPTGTDTQYF,TGTGCCAGCAGTTCCCCCCCGACCGGAACAGATACGCAGTATTTT
TRBJ2-3,medium-sized,TRBV20-1,TRBD2,CSAWGLAGLTDTQYF,TGCAGTGCTTGGGGACTAGCGGGGCTCACAGATACGCAGTATTTT
TRBJ2-1,-,TRBV6-1,-,CASSRITSRSLAQFF,TGTGCCAGCAGTCGGATCACTAGCCGGAGTTTGGCACAGTTCTTC
TRBJ2-5,-,TRBV11-2,TRBD1,CASSLGNHDRALWETQYF,TGTGCCAGCAGCTTAGGCAACCATGACAGGGCCCTATGGGAGACCCAGTACTTC
TRBJ2-7,once,TRBV18,TRBD1,CASSYYRGYEQYF,TGTGCCAGCTCATATTACAGGGGTTACGAGCAGTACTTC
TRBJ2-7,-,TRBV7-2,TRBD2,CASSLAAGSTSGAYEQYF,TGTGCCAGCAGCTTGGCGGCAGGGTCTACTAGCGGGGCCTACGAGCAGTACTTC
TRBJ1-1,-,TRBV28,TRBD1,CASRSQGDTEAFF,TGTGCCAGCAGGTCTCAGGGGGACACTGAAGCTTTCTTT
TRBJ2-4,-,TRBV6-2/TRBV6-3,TRBD2,CASRAHRLAGGIETKNIQYF,TGTGCCAGCAGGGCTCATAGACTAGCGGGAGGGATTGAAACCAAAAACATTCAGTACTTC
TRBJ2-7,-,TRBV20-1,-,CSAPTTRYEQYF,TGCAGTGCTCCCACCACTAGGTACGAGCAGTACTTC
TRBJ1-1,few,TRBV7-9,TRBD1,CASSPRGRRTEAFF,TGTGCCAGCAGCCCCAGGGGGCGCCGTACTGAAGCTTTCTTT
TRBJ1-4,-,TRBV20-1,-,CSARWVQGHRPNEKLFF,TGCAGTGCTAGATGGGTGCAGGGCCATCGGCCGAATGAAAAACTGTTTTTT
TRBJ2-1,few,TRBV5-4,-,CASSLGGSSYNEQFF,TGTGCCAGCAGCTTGGGCGGATCTTCCTACAATGAGCAGTTCTTC
TRBJ2-5,-,TRBV6-5,-,CASSYGLGETQYF,TGTGCCAGCAGTTACGGGCTGGGGGAGACCCAGTACTTC
TRBJ2-5,-,TRBV10-2,-,CASSEPGQETQYF,TGCGCCAGCAGTGAGCCAGGGCAAGAGACCCAGTACTTC
TRBJ2-2,-,TRBV2,-,CASSPLGPGELFF,TGTGCCAGCAGCCCCCTCGGGCCCGGGGAGCTGTTTTTT
TRBJ2-5,few,TRBV28,-,CASSLPGRETQYF,TGTGCCAGCAGTTTACCGGGTCGGGAGACCCAGTACTTC
TRBJ1-6,-,TRBV20-1,-,CSARDLGGLTPYNSPLHF,TGCAGTGCTAGAGATTTGGGGGGCCTCACCCCCTATAATTCACCCCTCCACTTT
TRBJ1-2,-,TRBV12-3/TRBV12-4,-,CASSFGVTPLYGYTF,TGTGCCAGCAGTTTCGGGGTAACCCCCCTCTATGGCTACACCTTC
TRBJ2-5,few,TRBV6-1,TRBD1,CASSLDRGEETQYF,TGTGCCAGCAGCCTAGACAGGGGGGAAGAGACCCAGTACTTC